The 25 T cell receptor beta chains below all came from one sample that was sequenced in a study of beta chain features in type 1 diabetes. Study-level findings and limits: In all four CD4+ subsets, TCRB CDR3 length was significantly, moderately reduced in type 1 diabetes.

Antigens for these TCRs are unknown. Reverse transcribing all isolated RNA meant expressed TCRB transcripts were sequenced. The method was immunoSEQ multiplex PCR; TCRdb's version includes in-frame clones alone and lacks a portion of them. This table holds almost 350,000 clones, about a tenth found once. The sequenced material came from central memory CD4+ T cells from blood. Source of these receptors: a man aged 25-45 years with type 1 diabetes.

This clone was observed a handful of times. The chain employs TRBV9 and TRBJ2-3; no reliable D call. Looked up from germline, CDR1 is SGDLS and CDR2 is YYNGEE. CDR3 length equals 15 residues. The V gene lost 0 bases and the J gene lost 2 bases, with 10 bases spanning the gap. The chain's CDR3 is CASSVGPKNTDTQYF. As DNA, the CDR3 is TGTGCCAGCAGCGTAGGTCCCAAAAACACAGATACGCAGTATTTT.

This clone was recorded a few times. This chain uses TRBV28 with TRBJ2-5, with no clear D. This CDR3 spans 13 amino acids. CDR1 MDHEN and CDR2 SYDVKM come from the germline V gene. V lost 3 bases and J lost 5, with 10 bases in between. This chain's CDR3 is CASSLNLRETQYF. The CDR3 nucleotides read TGTGCCAGCAGTTTGAACTTGAGGGAGACCCAGTACTTC.

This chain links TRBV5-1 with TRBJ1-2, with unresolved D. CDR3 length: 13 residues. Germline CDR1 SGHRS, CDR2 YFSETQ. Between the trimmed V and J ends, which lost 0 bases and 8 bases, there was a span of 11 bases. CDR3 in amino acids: CASSLGSQEGYTF. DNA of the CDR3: TGCGCCAGCAGCTTGGGTTCGCAGGAAGGCTACACCTTC.

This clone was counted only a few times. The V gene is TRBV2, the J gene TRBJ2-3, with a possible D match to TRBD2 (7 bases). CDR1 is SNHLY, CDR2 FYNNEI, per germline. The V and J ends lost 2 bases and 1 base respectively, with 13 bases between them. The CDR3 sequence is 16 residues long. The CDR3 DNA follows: TGTGCCAGCAGTGAAATCCGGGGGGCACGCACAGATACGCAGTATTTT. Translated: CASSEIRGARTDTQYF.

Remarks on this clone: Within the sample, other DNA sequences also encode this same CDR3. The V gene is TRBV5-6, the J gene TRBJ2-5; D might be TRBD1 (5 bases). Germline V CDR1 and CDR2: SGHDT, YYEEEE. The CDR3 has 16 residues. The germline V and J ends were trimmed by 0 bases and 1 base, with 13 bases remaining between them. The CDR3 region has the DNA TGTGCCAGCAGCTTGGCCGGGTCAGGGCTCCAAGAGACCCAGTACTTC. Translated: CASSLAGSGLQETQYF.

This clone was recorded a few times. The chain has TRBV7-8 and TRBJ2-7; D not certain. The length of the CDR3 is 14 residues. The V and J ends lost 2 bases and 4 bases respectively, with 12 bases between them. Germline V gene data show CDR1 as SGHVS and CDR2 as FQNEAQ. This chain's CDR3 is CASSLFEGHYEQYF. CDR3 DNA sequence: TGTGCCAGCAGCTTATTCGAAGGTCATTACGAGCAGTACTTC.

The CDR3 protein is CASSSTTGTGVEKLFF. The CDR3 DNA reads TGTGCCAGCAGTTCAACCACCGGGACAGGGGTTGAAAAACTGTTTTTT. The chain combines TRBV28 with TRBJ1-4; 10 bases line up with TRBD1. The CDR3 extends over 16 amino acids. V shed 4 bases, J shed 7 bases, and the junction held 9 bases outside the gene matches. Germline V gene sequence: CDR1 MDHEN, CDR2 SYDVKM. The variable domain in full, completed from reference TRBV28 and TRBJ1-4, reads DVKVTQSSRYLVKRTGEKVFLECVQDMDHENMFWYRQDPGLGLRLIYFSYDVKMKEKGDIPEGYSVSREKKERFSLILESASTNQTSMYLCASSSTTGTGVEKLFFGSGTQLSVL.

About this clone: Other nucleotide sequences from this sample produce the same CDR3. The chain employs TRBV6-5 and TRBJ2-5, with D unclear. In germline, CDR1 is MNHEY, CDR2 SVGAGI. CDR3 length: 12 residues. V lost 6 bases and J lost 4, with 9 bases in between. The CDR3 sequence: CASRTQGETQYF. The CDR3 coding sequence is TGTGCCAGCAGGACCCAAGGAGAGACCCAGTACTTC.

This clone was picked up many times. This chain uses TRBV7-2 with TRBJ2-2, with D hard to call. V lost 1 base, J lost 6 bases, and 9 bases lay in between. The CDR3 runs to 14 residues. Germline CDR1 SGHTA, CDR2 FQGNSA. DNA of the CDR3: TGTGCCAGCAGCTTAGTGTATCTCGCCGGGGAGCTGTTTTTT. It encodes CASSLVYLAGELFF.

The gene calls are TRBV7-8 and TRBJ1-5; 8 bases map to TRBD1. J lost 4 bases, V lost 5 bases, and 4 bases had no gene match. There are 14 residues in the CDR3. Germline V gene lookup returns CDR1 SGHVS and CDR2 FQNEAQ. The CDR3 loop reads CASSLGQANQPQHF. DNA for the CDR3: TGTGCCAGCAGCCTGGGACAGGCGAATCAGCCCCAGCATTTT. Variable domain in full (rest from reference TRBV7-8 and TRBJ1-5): GAGVSQSPRYKVAKRGQDVALRCDPISGHVSLFWYQQALGQGPEFLTYFQNEAQLDKSGLPSDRFFAERPEGSVSTLKIQRTQQEDSAVYLCASSLGQANQPQHFGDGTRLSIL.

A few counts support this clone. CDR3 in amino acids: CSAPTQIGTEAFF. The CDR3 bases are TGCAGCGCCCCGACACAAATAGGCACTGAAGCTTTCTTT. The rearrangement joins TRBV29-1 to TRBJ1-1; the D is unclear. This CDR3 spans 13 amino acids. The V end lost 7 bases, the J end lost 4 bases, and 16 bases lay between the germline ends. Germline V gives CDR1 SQVTM, CDR2 ANQGSEA.

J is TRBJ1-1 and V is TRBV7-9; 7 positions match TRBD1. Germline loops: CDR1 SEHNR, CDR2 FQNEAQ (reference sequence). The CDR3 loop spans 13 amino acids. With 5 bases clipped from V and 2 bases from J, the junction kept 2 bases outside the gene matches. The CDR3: CASSTGVNTEAFF. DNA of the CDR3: TGTGCCAGCAGCACAGGGGTCAACACTGAAGCTTTCTTT.

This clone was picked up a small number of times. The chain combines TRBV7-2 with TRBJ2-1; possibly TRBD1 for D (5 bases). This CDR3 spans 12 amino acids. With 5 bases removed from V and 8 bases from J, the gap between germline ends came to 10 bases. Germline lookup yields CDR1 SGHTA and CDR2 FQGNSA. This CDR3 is CASSRLGDEQFF. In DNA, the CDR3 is TGTGCCAGCAGCCGTCTAGGGGATGAGCAGTTCTTC.

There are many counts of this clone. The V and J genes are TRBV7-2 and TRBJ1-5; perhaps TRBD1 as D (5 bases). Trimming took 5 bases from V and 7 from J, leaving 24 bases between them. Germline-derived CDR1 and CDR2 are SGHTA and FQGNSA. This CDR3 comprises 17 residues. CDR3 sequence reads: CASSPRKQGGPHQPQHF. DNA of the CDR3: TGTGCCAGCAGCCCTCGAAAGCAGGGCGGCCCACACCAGCCCCAGCATTTT.

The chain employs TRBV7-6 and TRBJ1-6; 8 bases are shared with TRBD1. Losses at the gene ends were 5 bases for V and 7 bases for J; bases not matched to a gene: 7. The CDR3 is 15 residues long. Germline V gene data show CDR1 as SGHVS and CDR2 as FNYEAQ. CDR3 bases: TGTGCCAGCAGCCCTCTAGACAGGGGAAATTCACCCCTCCACTTT. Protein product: CASSPLDRGNSPLHF.

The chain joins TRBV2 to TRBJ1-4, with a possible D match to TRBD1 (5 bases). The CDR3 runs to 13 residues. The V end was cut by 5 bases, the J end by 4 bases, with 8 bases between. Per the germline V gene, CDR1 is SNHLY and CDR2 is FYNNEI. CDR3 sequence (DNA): TGTGCCAGCAGTAGAGACAGTAATGAAAAACTGTTTTTT. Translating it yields CASSRDSNEKLFF. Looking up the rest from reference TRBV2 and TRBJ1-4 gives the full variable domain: EPEVTQTPSHQVTQMGQEVILRCVPISNHLYFYWYRQILGQKVEFLVSFYNNEISEKSEIFDDQFSVERPDGSNFTLKIRSTKLEDSAMYFCASSRDSNEKLFFGSGTQLSVL.

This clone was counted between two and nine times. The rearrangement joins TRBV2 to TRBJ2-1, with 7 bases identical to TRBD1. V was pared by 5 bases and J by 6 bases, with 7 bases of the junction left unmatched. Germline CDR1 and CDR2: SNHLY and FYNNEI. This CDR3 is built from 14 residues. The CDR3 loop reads CASSSATGFNEQFF. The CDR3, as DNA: TGTGCCAGCAGTTCCGCGACAGGGTTCAATGAGCAGTTCTTC.

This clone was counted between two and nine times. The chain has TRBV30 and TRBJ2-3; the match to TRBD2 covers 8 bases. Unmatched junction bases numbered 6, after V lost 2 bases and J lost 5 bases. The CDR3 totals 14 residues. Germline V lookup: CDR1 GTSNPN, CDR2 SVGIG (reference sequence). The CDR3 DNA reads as TGTGCCTGGAGTCTCGGGGGGGCGGGAGATACGCAGTATTTT. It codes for CAWSLGGAGDTQYF.

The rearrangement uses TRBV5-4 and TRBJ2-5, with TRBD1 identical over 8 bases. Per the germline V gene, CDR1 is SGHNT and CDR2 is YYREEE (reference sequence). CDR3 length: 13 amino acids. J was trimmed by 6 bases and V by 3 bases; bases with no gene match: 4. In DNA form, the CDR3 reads TGTGCCAGCAGCTCACAGGGGGAACAGACCCAGTACTTC. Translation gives CASSSQGEQTQYF. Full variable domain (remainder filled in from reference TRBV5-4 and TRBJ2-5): ETGVTQSPTHLIKTRGQQVTLRCSSQSGHNTVSWYQQALGQGPQFIFQYYREEENGRGNFPPRFSGLQFPNYSSELNVNALELDDSALYLCASSSQGEQTQYFGPGTRLLVL.

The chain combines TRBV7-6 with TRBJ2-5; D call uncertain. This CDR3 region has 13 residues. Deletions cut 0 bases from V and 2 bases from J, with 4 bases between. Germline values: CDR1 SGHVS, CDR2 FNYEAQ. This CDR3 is CASSLAAQETQYF. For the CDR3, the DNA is TGTGCCAGCAGCTTAGCGGCGCAAGAGACCCAGTACTTC.

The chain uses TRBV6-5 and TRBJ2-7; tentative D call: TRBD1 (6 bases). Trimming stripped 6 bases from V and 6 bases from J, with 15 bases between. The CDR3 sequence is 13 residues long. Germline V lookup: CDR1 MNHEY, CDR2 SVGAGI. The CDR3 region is CASRDLTGREQYF. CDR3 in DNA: TGTGCCAGCAGGGACCTAACAGGGCGCGAGCAGTACTTC.

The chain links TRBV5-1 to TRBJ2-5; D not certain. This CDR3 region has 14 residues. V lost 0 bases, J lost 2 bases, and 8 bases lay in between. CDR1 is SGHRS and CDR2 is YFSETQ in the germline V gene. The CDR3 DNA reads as TGCGCCAGCAGCTTGGGGTCCAATCAAGAGACCCAGTACTTC. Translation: CASSLGSNQETQYF. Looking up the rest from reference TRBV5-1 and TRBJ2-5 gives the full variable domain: KAGVTQTPRYLIKTRGQQVTLSCSPISGHRSVSWYQQTPGQGLQFLFEYFSETQRNKGNFPGRFSGRQFSNSRSEMNVSTLELGDSALYLCASSLGSNQETQYFGPGTRLLVL.

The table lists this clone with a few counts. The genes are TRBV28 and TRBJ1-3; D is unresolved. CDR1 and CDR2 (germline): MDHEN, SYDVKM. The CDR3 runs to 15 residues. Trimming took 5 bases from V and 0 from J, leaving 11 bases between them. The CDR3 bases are TGTGCCAGCAGTAACCTCCCCAGCTCTGGAAACACCATATATTTT. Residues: CASSNLPSSGNTIYF.

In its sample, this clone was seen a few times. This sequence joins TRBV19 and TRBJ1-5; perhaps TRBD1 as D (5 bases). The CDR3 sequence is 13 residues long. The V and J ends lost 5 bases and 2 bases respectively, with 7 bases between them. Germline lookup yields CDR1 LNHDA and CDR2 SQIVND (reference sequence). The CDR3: CASSSGRNQPQHF. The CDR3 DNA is TGTGCCAGTAGTTCGGGACGCAATCAGCCCCAGCATTTT.

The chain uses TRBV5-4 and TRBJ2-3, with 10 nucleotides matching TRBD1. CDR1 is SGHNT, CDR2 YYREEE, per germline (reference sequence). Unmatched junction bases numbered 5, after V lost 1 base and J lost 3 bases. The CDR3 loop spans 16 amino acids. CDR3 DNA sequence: TGTGCCAGCAGCTTGAAGACAGGGGGCAAAACAGATACGCAGTATTTT. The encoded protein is CASSLKTGGKTDTQYF.